The clone carrying this TCR beta chain showed up just a few times. Antigen: not known. A second roughly 6 to 11 cycle PCR used barcoded and J-beta primers. TCRdb fed the 5' RACE reads into MiXCR, producing one record per CDR3 protein. This repertoire shows 550,000 to 750,000 distinct CDR3 sequences, under 25% found once; its top ten account for under 4%. This record comes from a study of blood T cells in healthy people across ages. Trimming cost V 5 bases and J 7 bases, with 16 bases left between them. Germline CDR1 is SGHVS and CDR2 is FQNEAQ. The CDR3 covers 14 residues. Study-wide results and caveats: Age brought a roughly linear fall in TCR beta diversity measured per million T cells.

The V gene is TRBV7-8, the J gene TRBJ2-3; TRBD2 might be the D (6 bases). Sequencing input: blood. The sequence came from a man between 65 and 85 years old in good health. The CDR3 bases are TGTGCCAGCAGCCCTGGGGCTAGCGCAAATACGCAGTATTTT. This gives the protein CASSPGASANTQYF.